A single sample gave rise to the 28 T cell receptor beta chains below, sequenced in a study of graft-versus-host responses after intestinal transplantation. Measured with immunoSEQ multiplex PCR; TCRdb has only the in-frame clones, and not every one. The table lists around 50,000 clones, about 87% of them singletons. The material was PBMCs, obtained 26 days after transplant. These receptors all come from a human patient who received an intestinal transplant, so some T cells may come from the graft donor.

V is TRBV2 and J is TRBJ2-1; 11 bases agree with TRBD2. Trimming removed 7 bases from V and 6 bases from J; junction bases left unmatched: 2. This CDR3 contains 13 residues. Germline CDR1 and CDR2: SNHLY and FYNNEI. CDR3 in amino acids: CASMTSGANEQFF. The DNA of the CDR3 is TGTGCCAGCATGACTAGCGGGGCCAATGAGCAGTTCTTC.

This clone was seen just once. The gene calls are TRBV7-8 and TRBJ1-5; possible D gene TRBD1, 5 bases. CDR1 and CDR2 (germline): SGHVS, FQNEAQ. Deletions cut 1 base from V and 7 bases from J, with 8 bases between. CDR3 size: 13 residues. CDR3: CASSLGRGQPQHF. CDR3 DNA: TGTGCCAGCAGCTTAGGACGGGGGCAGCCCCAGCATTTT.

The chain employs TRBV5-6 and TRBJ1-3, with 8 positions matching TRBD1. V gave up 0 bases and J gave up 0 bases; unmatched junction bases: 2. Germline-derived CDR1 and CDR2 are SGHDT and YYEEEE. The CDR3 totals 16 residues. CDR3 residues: CASSLGTGSSGNTIYF. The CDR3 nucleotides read TGTGCCAGCAGCTTGGGGACAGGGAGCTCTGGAAACACCATATATTTT.

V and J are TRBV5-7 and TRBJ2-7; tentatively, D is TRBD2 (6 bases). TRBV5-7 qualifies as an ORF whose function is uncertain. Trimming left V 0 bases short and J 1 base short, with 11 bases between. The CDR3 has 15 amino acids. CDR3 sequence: CASSLAEGLSYEQYV. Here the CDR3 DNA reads TGTGCCAGCAGCTTGGCGGAGGGCCTATCCTACGAGCAGTACGTC.

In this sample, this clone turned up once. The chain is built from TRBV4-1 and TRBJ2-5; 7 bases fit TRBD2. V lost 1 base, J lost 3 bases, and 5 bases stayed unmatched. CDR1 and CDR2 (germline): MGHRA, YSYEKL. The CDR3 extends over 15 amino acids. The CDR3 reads CASSQGGGGKETQYF. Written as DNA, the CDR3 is TGCGCCAGCAGCCAAGGTGGGGGGGGGAAAGAGACCCAGTACTTC.

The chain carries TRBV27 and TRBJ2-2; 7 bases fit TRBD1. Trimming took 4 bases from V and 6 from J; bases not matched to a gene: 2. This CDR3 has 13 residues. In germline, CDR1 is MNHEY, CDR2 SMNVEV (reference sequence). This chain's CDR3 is CASSSQGAGELFF. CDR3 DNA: TGTGCCAGCAGTTCCCAGGGGGCCGGGGAGCTGTTTTTT.

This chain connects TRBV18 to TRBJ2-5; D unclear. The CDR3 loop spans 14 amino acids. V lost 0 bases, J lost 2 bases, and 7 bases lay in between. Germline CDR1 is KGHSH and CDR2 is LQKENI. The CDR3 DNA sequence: TGTGCCAGCTCACCACCATCGGTTCAAGAGACCCAGTACTTC. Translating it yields CASSPPSVQETQYF.

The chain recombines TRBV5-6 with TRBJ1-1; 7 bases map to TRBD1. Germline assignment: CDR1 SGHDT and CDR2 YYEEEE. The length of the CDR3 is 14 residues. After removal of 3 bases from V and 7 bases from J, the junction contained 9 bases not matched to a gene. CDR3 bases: TGTGCCAGCAGCTCGGGACAGCAAGTAGGTGAAGCTTTCTTT. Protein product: CASSSGQQVGEAFF.

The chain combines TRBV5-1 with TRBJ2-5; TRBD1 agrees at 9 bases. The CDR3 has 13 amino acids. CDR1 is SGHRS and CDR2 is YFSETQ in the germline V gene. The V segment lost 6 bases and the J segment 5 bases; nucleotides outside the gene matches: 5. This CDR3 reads CASTYRGQETQYF. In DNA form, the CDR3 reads TGCGCCAGCACCTACAGGGGGCAGGAGACCCAGTACTTC.

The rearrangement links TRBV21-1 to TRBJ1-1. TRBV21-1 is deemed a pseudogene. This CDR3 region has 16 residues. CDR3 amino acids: CASSVSLATIRTEAFF. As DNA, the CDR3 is TGTGCCAGCAGCGTTTCCTTAGCTACAATTCGCACTGAAGCTTTCTTT.

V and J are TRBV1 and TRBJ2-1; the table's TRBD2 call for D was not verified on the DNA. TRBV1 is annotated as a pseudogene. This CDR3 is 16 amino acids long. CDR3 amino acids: CTSSQEGPSERDEQFF. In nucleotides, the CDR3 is TGCACCAGCAGCCAAGAAGGACCTAGCGAAAGAGATGAGCAGTTCTTC.

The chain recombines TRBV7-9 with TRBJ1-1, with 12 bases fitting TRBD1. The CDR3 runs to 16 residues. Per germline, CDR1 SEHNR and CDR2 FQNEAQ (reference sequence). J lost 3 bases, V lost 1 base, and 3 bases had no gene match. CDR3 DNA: TGTGCCAGCAGCTTAGTGGGACAGGGGGCTGACACTGAAGCTTTCTTT. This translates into CASSLVGQGADTEAFF.

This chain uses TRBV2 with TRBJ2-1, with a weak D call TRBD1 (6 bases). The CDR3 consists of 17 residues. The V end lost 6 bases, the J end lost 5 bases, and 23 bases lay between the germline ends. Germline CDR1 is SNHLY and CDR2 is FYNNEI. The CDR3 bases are TGTGCCAGCAGAGCGTACCAGGGGCCCTTGAAAGACAATGAGCAGTTCTTC. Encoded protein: CASRAYQGPLKDNEQFF.

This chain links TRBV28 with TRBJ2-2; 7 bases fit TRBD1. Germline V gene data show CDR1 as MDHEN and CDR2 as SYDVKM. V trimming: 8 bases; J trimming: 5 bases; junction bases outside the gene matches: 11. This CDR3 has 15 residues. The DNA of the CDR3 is TGTGCCAGCGCCTTAGGGGGCCGCCTTACCGGGGAGCTGTTTTTT. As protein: CASALGGRLTGELFF.

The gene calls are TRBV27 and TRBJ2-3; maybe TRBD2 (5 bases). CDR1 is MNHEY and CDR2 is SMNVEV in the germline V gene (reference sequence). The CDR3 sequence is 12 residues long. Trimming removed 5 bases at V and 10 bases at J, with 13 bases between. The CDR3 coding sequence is TGTGCCAGCAGTGCGACCGGGATCCCGCAGTATTTT. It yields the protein CASSATGIPQYF.

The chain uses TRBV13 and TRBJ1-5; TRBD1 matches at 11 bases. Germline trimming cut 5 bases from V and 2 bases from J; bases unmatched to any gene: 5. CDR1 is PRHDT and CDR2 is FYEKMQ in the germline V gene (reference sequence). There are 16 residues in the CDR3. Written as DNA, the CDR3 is TGTGCCAGCAGCATCAGGACAGGGGGCGGCAATCAGCCCCAGCATTTT. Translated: CASSIRTGGGNQPQHF.

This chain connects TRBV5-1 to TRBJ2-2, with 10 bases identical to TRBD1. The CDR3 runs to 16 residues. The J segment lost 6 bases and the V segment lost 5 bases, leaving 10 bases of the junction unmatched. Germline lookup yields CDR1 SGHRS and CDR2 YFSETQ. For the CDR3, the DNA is TGCGCCAGCAGGAGTTTGGGACAGGGGATCGCCGGGGAGCTGTTTTTT. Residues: CASRSLGQGIAGELFF. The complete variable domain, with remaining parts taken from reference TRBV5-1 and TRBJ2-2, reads KAGVTQTPRYLIKTRGQQVTLSCSPISGHRSVSWYQQTPGQGLQFLFEYFSETQRNKGNFPGRFSGRQFSNSRSEMNVSTLELGDSALYLCASRSLGQGIAGELFFGEGSRLTVL.

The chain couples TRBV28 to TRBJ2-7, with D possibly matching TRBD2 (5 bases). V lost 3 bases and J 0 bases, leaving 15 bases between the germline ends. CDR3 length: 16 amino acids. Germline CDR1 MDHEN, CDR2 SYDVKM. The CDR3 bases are TGTGCCAGCAGTTTCGGAGTAGCGCAGAGCTCCTACGAGCAGTACTTC. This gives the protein CASSFGVAQSSYEQYF.

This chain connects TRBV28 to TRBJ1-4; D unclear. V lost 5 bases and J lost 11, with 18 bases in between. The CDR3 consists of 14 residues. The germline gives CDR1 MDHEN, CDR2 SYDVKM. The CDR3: CASSPDWRLPKLFF. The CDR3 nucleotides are TGTGCCAGCAGTCCGGACTGGCGTCTGCCCAAACTGTTTTTT.

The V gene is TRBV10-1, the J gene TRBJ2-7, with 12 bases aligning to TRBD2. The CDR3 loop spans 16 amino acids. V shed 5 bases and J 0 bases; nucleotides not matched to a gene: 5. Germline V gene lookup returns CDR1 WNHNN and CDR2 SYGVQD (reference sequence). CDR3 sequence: CASSSQTSGSSYEQYF. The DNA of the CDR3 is TGCGCCAGCAGTTCCCAGACTAGCGGGAGCTCCTACGAGCAGTACTTC.

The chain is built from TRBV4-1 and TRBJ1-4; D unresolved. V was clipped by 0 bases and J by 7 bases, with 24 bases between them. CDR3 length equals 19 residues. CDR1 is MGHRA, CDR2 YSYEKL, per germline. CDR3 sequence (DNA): TGCGCCAGCAGCCAAGATATGGTGGATCCCCCCTCGGAGACTGAAAAACTGTTTTTT. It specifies CASSQDMVDPPSETEKLFF.

In nucleotides, the CDR3 is TGCAGCGTTGCCGCCTCCAGAGGGGAGACCCAGTACTTC. Translation gives CSVAASRGETQYF. The gene calls are TRBV29-1 and TRBJ2-5, with a tentative D call TRBD2 (5 bases). Trimming stripped 4 bases from V and 5 bases from J, with 14 bases between. Germline-derived CDR1 and CDR2 are SQVTM and ANQGSEA. This CDR3 region has 13 residues.

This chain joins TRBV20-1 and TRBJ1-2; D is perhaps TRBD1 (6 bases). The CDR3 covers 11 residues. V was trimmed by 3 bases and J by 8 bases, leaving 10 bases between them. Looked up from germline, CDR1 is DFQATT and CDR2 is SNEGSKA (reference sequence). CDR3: CSARFRGGYTF. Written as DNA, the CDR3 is TGCAGTGCTAGGTTTAGGGGGGGCTACACCTTC.

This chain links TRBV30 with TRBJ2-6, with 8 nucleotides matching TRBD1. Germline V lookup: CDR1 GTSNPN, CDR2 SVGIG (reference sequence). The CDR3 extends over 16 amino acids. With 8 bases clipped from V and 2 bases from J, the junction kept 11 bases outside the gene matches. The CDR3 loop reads CARQGAGVAGANVLTF. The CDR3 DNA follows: TGTGCCCGTCAGGGGGCGGGCGTGGCTGGGGCCAACGTCCTGACTTTC.

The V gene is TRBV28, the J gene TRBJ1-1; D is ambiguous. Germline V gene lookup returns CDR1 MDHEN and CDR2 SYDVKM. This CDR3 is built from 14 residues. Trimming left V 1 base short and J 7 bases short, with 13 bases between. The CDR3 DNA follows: TGTGCCAGCAGTTTATCGATCTCCAGTGGTGAAGCTTTCTTT. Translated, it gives CASSLSISSGEAFF.

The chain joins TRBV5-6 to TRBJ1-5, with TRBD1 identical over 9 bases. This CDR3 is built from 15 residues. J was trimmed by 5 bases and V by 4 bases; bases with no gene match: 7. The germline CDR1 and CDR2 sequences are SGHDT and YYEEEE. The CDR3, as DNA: TGTGCCAGCAGCGCGGGACAGGGAAGGGATCAGCCCCAGCATTTT. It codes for CASSAGQGRDQPQHF.

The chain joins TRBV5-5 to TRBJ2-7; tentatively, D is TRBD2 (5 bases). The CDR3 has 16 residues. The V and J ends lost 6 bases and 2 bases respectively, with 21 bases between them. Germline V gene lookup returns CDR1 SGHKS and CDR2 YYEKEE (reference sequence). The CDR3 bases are TGTGCCAGCAACCCTACGGCGGGTGACATCGCCTACGAGCAGTACGTC. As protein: CASNPTAGDIAYEQYV.

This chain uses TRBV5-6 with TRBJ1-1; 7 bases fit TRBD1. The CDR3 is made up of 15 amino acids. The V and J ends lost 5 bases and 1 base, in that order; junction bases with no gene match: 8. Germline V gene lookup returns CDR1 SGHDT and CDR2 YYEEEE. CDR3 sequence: CASSQGDRKNTEAFF. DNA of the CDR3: TGTGCCAGCAGTCAGGGGGACAGAAAGAACACTGAAGCTTTCTTT.